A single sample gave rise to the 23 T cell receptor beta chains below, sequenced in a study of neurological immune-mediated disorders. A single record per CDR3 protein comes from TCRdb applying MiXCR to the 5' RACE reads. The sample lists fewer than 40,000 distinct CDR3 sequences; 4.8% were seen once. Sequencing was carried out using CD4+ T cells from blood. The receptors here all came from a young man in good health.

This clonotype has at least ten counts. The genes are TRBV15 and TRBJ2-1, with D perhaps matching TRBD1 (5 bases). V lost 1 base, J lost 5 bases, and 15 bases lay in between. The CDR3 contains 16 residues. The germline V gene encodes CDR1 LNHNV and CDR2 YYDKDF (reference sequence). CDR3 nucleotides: TGTGCCACCAGCAGAGTAGGGGCAGGTCCGCACAATGAGCAGTTCTTC. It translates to CATSRVGAGPHNEQFF.

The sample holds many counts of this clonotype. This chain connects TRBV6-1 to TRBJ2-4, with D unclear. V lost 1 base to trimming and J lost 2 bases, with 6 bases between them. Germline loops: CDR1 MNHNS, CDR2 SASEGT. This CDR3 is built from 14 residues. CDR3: CASSEVGTKNIQYF. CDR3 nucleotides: TGTGCCAGCAGTGAAGTAGGGACCAAAAACATTCAGTACTTC.

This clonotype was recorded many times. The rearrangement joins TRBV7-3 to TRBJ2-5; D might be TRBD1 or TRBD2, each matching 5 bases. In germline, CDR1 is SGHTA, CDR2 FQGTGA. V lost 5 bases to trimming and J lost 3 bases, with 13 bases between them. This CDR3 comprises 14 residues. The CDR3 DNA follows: TGTGCCAGCAGCCTCTTCGAGGGGAAAGAGACCCAGTACTTC. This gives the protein CASSLFEGKETQYF.

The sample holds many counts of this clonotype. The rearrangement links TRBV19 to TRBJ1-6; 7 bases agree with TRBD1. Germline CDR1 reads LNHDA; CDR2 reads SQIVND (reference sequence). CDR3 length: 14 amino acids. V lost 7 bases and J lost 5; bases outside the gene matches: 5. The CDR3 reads CASTWTGNNSPLHF. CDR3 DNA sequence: TGTGCCAGTACCTGGACAGGCAATAATTCACCCCTCCACTTT.

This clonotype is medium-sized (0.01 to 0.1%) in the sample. CDR3 sequence reads: CSAGDSFYEQYF. In DNA form, the CDR3 reads TGCAGTGCTGGGGACTCGTTCTACGAGCAGTACTTC. This chain joins TRBV20-1 and TRBJ2-7, with D possibly TRBD2 on 6 matching bases. The germline gives CDR1 DFQATT, CDR2 SNEGSKA (reference sequence). The CDR3 extends over 12 amino acids. V was clipped by 5 bases and J by 3 bases, with 11 bases between them.

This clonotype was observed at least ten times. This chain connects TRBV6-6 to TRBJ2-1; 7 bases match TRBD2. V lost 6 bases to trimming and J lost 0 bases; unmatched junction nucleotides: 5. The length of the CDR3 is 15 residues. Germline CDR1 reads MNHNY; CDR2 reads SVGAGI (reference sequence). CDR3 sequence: CASRDGGSSYNEQFF. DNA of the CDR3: TGTGCCAGCAGAGACGGGGGGAGCTCCTACAATGAGCAGTTCTTC.

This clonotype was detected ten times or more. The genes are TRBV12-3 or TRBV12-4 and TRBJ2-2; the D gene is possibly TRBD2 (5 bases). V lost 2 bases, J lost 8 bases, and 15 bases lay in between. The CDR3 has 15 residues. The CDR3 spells CASSLKTGITGELFF. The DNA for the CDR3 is TGTGCCAGCAGTTTAAAGACGGGAATTACGGGGGAGCTGTTTTTT.

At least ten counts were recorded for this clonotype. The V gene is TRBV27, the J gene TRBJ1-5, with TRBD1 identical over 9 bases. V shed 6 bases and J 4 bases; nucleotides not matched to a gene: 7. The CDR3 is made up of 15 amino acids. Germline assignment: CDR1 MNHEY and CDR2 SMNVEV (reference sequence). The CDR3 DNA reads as TGTGCCAGCAGACCTAGACAGGGGGGGAATCAGCCCCAGCATTTT. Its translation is CASRPRQGGNQPQHF.

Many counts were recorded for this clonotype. The CDR3 coding sequence is TGCGCCAGCAGCTACTTTACAGGGGGGACTGAAGCTTTCTTT. As protein: CASSYFTGGTEAFF. This chain uses TRBV5-1 with TRBJ1-1; 8 positions agree with TRBD1. Per germline, CDR1 SGHRS and CDR2 YFSETQ. The trim removed 3 bases at V and 5 bases at J, leaving 6 bases unmatched. CDR3 size: 14 residues. Supplemented by reference TRBV5-1 and TRBJ1-1, the full variable domain reads KAGVTQTPRYLIKTRGQQVTLSCSPISGHRSVSWYQQTPGQGLQFLFEYFSETQRNKGNFPGRFSGRQFSNSRSEMNVSTLELGDSALYLCASSYFTGGTEAFFGQGTRLTVV.

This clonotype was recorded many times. CDR3 residues: CSASPGGWVSGYTF. In DNA, the CDR3 is TGCAGTGCTAGTCCAGGGGGCTGGGTTAGTGGCTACACCTTC. The chain is built from TRBV20-1 and TRBJ1-2; 8 nucleotides agree with TRBD1. V was pared by 3 bases and J by 7 bases, with 10 bases of the junction left unmatched. Germline CDR1 DFQATT, CDR2 SNEGSKA (reference sequence). The CDR3 has 14 residues.

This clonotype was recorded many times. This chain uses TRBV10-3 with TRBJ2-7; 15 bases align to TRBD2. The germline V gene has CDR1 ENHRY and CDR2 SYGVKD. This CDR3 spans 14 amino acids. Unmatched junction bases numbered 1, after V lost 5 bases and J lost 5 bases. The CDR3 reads CAISRTSGGDEQYF. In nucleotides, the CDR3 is TGTGCCATCAGTAGGACTAGCGGGGGGGACGAGCAGTACTTC.

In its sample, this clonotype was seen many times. The CDR3 protein is CASSPRTPYQETQYF. In DNA form, the CDR3 reads TGTGCCAGCAGCCCGAGGACTCCGTACCAAGAGACCCAGTACTTC. J is TRBJ2-5 and V is TRBV6-5; weak D call: TRBD2 (5 bases). Germline values: CDR1 MNHEY, CDR2 SVGAGI. The CDR3 is made up of 15 amino acids. Trimming took 6 bases from V and 0 from J, leaving 14 bases between them.

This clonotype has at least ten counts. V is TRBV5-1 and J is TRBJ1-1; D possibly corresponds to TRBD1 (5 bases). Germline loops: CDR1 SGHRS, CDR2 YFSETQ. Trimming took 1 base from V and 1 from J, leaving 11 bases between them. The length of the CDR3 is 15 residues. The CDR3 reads CASSLRIGANTEAFF. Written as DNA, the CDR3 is TGCGCCAGCAGCTTGAGAATAGGGGCGAACACTGAAGCTTTCTTT.

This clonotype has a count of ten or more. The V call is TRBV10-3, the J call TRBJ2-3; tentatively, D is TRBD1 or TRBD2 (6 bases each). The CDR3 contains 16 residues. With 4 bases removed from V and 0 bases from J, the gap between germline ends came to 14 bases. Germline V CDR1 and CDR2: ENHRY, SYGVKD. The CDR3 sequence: CAISGRGAKSTDTQYF. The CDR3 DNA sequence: TGTGCCATCAGTGGGAGGGGGGCCAAAAGCACAGATACGCAGTATTTT.

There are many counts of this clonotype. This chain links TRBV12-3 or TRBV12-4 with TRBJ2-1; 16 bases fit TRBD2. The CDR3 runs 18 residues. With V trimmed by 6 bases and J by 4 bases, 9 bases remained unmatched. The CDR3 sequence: CASSPGTSGGVGYNEQFF. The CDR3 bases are TGTGCCAGCAGCCCTGGGACTAGCGGGGGGGTGGGTTACAATGAGCAGTTCTTC.

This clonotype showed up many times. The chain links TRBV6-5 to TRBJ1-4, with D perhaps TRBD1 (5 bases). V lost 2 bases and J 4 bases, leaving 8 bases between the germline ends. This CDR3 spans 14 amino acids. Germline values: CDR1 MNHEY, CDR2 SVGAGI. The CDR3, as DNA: TGTGCCAGCAGTTACGAGGGGTTTAATGAAAAACTGTTTTTT. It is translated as CASSYEGFNEKLFF.

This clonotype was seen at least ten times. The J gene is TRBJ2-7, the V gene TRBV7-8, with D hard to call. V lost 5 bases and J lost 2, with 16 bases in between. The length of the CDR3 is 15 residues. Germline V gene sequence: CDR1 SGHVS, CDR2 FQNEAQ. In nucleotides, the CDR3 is TGTGCCAGCAGCGCAGCGTCAGGCCCGCCCTACGAGCAGTACTTC. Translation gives CASSAASGPPYEQYF.

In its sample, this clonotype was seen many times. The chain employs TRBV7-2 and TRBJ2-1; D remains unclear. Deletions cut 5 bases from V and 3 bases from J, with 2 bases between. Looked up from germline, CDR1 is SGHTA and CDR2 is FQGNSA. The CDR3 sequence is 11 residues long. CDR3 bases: TGTGCCAGCAGCAACTACAATGAGCAGTTCTTC. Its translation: CASSNYNEQFF. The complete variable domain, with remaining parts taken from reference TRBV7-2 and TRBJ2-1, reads GAGVSQSPSNKVTEKGKDVELRCDPISGHTALYWYRQSLGQGLEFLIYFQGNSAPDKSGLPSDRFSAERTGGSVSTLTIQRTQQEDSAVYLCASSNYNEQFFGPGTRLTVL.

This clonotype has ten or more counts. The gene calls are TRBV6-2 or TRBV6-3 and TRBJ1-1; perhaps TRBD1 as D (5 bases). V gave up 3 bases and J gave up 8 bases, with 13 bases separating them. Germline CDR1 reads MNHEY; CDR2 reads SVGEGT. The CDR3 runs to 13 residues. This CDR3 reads CASSYTGPFEAFF. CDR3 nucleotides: TGTGCCAGCAGTTATACGGGGCCGTTCGAAGCTTTCTTT.

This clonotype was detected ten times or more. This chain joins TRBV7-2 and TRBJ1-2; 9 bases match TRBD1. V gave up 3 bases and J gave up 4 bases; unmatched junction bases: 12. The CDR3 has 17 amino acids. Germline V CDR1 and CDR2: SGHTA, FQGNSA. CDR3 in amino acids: CASSFLGQGTFGYGYTF. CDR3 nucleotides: TGTGCCAGCAGCTTTTTAGGACAGGGGACTTTCGGCTATGGCTACACCTTC. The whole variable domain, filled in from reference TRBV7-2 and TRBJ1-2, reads GAGVSQSPSNKVTEKGKDVELRCDPISGHTALYWYRQSLGQGLEFLIYFQGNSAPDKSGLPSDRFSAERTGGSVSTLTIQRTQQEDSAVYLCASSFLGQGTFGYGYTFGSGTRLTVV.

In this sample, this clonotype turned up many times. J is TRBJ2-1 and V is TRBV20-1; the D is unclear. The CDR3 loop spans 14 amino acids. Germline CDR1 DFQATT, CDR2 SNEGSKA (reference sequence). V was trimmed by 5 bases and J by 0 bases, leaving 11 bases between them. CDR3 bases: TGCAGTGCTTTGGGGTACGACTCCTACAATGAGCAGTTCTTC. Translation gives CSALGYDSYNEQFF.

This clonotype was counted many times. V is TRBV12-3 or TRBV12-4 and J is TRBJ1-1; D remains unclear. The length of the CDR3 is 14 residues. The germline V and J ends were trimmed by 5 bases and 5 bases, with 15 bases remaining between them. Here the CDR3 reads CASSVGPPRTEAFF. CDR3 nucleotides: TGTGCCAGCAGTGTGGGTCCTCCGAGGACTGAAGCTTTCTTT.

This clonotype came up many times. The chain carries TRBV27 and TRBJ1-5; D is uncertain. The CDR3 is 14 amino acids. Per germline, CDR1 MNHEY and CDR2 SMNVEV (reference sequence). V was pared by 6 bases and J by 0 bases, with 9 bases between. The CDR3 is CASSLRDSNQPQHF. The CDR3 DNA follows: TGTGCCAGCAGCCTCCGAGATAGCAATCAGCCCCAGCATTTT.